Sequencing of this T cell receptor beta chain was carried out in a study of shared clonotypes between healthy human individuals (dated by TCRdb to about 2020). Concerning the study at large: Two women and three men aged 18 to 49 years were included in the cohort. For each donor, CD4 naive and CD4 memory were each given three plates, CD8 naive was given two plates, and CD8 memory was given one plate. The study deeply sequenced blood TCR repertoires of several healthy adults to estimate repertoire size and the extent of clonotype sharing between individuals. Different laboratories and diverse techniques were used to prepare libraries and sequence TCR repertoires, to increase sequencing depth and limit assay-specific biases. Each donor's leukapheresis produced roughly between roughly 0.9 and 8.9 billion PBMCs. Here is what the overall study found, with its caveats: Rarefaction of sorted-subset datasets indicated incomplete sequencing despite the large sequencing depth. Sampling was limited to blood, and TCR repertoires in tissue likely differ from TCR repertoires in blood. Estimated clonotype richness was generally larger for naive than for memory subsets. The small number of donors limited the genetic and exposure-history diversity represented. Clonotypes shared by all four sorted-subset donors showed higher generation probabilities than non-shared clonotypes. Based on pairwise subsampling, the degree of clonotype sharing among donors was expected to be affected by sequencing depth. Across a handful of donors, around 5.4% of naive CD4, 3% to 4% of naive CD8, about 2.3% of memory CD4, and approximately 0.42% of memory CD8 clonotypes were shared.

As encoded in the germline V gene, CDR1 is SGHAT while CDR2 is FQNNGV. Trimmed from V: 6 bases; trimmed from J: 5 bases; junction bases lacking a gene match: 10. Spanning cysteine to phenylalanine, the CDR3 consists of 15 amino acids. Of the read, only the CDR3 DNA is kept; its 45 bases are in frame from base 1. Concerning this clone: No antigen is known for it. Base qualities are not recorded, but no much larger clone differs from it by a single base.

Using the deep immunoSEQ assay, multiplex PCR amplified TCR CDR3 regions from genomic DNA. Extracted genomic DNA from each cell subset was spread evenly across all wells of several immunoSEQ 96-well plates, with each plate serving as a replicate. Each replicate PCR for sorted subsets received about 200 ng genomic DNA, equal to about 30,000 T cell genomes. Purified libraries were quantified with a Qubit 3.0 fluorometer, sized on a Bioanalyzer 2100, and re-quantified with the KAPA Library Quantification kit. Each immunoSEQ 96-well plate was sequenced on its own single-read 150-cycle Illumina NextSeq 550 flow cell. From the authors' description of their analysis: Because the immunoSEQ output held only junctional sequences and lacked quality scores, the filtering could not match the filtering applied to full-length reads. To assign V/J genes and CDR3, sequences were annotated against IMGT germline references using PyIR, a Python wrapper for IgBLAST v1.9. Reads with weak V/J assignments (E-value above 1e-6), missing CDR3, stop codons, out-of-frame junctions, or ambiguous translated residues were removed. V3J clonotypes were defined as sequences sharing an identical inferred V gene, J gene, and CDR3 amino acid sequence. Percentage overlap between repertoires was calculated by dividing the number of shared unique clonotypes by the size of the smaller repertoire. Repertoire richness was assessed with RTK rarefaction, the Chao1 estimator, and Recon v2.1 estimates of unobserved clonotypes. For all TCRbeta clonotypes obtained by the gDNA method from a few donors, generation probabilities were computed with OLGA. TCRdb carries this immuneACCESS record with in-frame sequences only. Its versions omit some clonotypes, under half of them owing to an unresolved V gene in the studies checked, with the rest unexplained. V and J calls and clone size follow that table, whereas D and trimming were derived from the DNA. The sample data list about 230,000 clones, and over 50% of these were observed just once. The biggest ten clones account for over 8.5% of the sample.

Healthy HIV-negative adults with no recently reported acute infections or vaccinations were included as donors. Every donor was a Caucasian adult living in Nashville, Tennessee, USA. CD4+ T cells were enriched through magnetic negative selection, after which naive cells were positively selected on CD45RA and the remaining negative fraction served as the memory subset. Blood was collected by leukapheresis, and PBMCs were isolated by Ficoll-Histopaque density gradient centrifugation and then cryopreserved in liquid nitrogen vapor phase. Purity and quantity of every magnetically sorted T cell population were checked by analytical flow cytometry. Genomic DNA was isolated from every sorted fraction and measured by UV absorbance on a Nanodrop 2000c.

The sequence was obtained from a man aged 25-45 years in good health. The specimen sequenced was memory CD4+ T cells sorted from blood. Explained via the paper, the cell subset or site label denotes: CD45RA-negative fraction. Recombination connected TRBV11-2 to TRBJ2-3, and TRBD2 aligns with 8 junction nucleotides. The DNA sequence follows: TGTGCCAGCAGTTTCGAAATCGGGGGGGTAGATACGCAGTATTTT. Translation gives CASSFEIGGVDTQYF.